This T cell receptor beta chain was recorded in a study of blood T cells in healthy people across ages. Study outcomes and limitations: Diversity of TCR beta per million T cells declined in a roughly linear way with age.

A few counts support this clonotype. Its target is not known. The length of the CDR3 is 11 residues. CDR1 and CDR2 from the germline V gene are SQVTM and ANQGSEA. Losses at the gene ends were 7 bases for V and 6 bases for J; bases not matched to a gene: 4. Then a second PCR, running about 7 to 11 cycles, was carried out with a sample-barcoded 5' primer and a J-beta primer mix. CDR3-containing paired-end reads numbering at least 2.5 million came from each sample. TCRdb re-derived calls from the 5' RACE reads in MiXCR, one entry per CDR3 protein. The sample contains 1.5 million to 2 million distinct CDR3 sequences, 30% to 35% of which appear only once.

The receptor was isolated from a woman in her twenties or thirties in good health. The gene calls are TRBV29-1 and TRBJ1-2; 8 positions match TRBD1. Sequences were obtained from blood. CDR3 nucleotide sequence: TGCAGCGGCGACAGGGGCGATGGCTACACCTTC. Amino acids: CSGDRGDGYTF.